One and the same sample provided the 25 T cell receptor beta chains below, sequenced in a study of neurological immune-mediated disorders. Each CDR3 protein gets one entry after TCRdb re-called the 5' RACE reads with MiXCR. The sample records around 49,000 distinct CDR3 sequences, roughly an eighth being singletons. Time point given: longitudinal time-point 3. The sample taken for sequencing was PBMCs. Receptors originate from a male donor with HTLV-1-associated myelopathy (HAM/TSP).

In its sample, this clonotype was seen many times. The chain carries TRBV7-9 and TRBJ2-7; a possible D gene is TRBD2 (5 bases). Trimming shortened V by 2 bases and J by 7 bases, and 15 bases separated the two germline ends. The CDR3 runs to 14 residues. Germline V gene data show CDR1 as SEHNR and CDR2 as FQNEAQ (reference sequence). The CDR3 DNA is TGTGCCAGCAGCTTATTCTCGCTCGGGGAGGAGCAGTACTTC. Its translation is CASSLFSLGEEQYF.

This clonotype was picked up one time. The V and J genes are TRBV9 and TRBJ2-1, with D unresolved. The V gene lost 6 bases and the J gene lost 9 bases, with 16 bases spanning the gap. Germline CDR1 SGDLS, CDR2 YYNGEE. The CDR3 loop spans 13 amino acids. CDR3 coding DNA: TGTGCCAGCACCGTGGGCCTTCCCGCTGAGCAGTTCTTC. Residues: CASTVGLPAEQFF.

The sample holds many counts of this clonotype. The chain combines TRBV7-2 with TRBJ2-2, with D perhaps assigned TRBD1 or TRBD2 (6 bases each). The CDR3 covers 15 residues. The V end lost 4 bases, the J end lost 4 bases, and 13 bases lay between the germline ends. The germline gives CDR1 SGHTA, CDR2 FQGNSA. The CDR3 region is CASSWVGGGTGELFF. In DNA, the CDR3 is TGTGCCAGCAGCTGGGTCGGAGGGGGCACCGGGGAGCTGTTTTTT.

This clonotype was counted at least ten times. In nucleotides, the CDR3 is TGTGCCATCAGCCCTTCTTTGAAGAATAAAGCCAGAATCCCACAAGGGGCCAACGTCCTGACTTTC. It codes for CAISPSLKNKARIPQGANVLTF. This chain connects TRBV10-3 to TRBJ2-6; D uncertain. Trimming took off 6 bases at V and 4 bases at J, with 34 bases between the two ends. This CDR3 comprises 22 residues. The germline gives CDR1 ENHRY, CDR2 SYGVKD.

This clonotype was observed many times. The chain couples TRBV2 to TRBJ1-5; D is unclear. V dropped 6 bases and J dropped 0 bases, with 9 bases sitting between them. The length of the CDR3 is 14 residues. Germline-derived CDR1 and CDR2 are SNHLY and FYNNEI. CDR3 sequence reads: CASSIGGSNQPQHF. In nucleotides, the CDR3 is TGTGCCAGCAGCATCGGTGGTAGCAATCAGCCCCAGCATTTT.

This clonotype was seen many times. V usage is TRBV27 and J usage is TRBJ1-2; no reliable D call. V lost 5 bases to trimming and J lost 4 bases, with 14 bases between them. Germline CDR1 and CDR2: MNHEY and SMNVEV (reference sequence). The CDR3 totals 14 residues. The CDR3 DNA follows: TGTGCCAGCAGTCCCACTTTGTATGGCTATGGCTACACCTTC. Translation: CASSPTLYGYGYTF.

This clonotype was found many times. The chain employs TRBV20-1 and TRBJ2-7, with 11 bases aligning to TRBD1. Per germline, CDR1 DFQATT and CDR2 SNEGSKA (reference sequence). This CDR3 spans 15 amino acids. The V and J ends lost 3 bases and 6 bases, in that order; junction bases with no gene match: 10. CDR3 residues: CSASHGQGASGEQYF. CDR3 coding DNA: TGCAGTGCTAGCCATGGACAGGGGGCGTCGGGCGAGCAGTACTTC.

This clonotype was recorded many times. The rearrangement links TRBV5-1 to TRBJ2-7; D tentatively reads TRBD1 or TRBD2 (5 bases each). The germline V and J ends were trimmed by 5 bases and 2 bases, with 17 bases remaining between them. CDR1 is SGHRS and CDR2 is YFSETQ in the germline V gene. CDR3 size: 15 residues. For the CDR3, the DNA is TGCGCCAGCAGGTCCGGGACCCCAACTCCCTACGAGCAGTACTTC. It translates to CASRSGTPTPYEQYF.

Ten or more counts support this clonotype. The genes are TRBV3-1 and TRBJ2-7, with TRBD1 matching over 11 bases. The germline CDR1 and CDR2 sequences are LGHDT and YNNKEL (reference sequence). After removal of 3 bases from V and 3 bases from J, the junction contained 4 bases not matched to a gene. This CDR3 contains 15 residues. The CDR3 DNA reads TGTGCCAGCAGCCACTCCGGGACAGGGGGCTACGAGCAGTACTTC. Translated, it gives CASSHSGTGGYEQYF.

This clonotype showed up many times. The rearrangement uses TRBV4-1 and TRBJ1-5; no definite D call. Trimming cost V 0 bases and J 0 bases, with 6 bases left between them. The CDR3 length is 15 residues. The germline CDR1 and CDR2 sequences are MGHRA and YSYEKL. CDR3 sequence: CASSQEGNSNQPQHF. The CDR3 DNA reads TGCGCCAGCAGCCAAGAGGGCAATAGCAATCAGCCCCAGCATTTT.

The gene calls are TRBV20-1 and TRBJ1-5; D call uncertain. This CDR3 spans 13 amino acids. Trimming shortened V by 0 bases and J by 6 bases, and 9 bases separated the two germline ends. In germline, CDR1 is DFQATT, CDR2 SNEGSKA (reference sequence). CDR3 region: CSARDGVGQPQHF. The CDR3 nucleotides read TGCAGTGCTAGAGATGGGGTAGGTCAGCCCCAGCATTTT.

The table lists this clonotype with many counts. The chain employs TRBV11-1 and TRBJ2-4; 14 nucleotides line up with TRBD2. The CDR3 has 17 amino acids. Per the germline V gene, CDR1 is SGHAT and CDR2 is FQDESV (reference sequence). J was trimmed by 4 bases and V by 7 bases; bases with no gene match: 9. CDR3 loop: CASTTGLAGGPKNIQYF. The CDR3 region has the DNA TGTGCCAGCACCACAGGACTAGCGGGGGGCCCAAAAAACATTCAGTACTTC. The full variable domain, its missing parts supplied by reference TRBV11-1 and TRBJ2-4, is EAEVAQSPRYKITEKSQAVAFWCDPISGHATLYWYRQILGQGPELLVQFQDESVVDDSQLPKDRFSAERLKGVDSTLKIQPAELGDSAMYLCASTTGLAGGPKNIQYFGAGTRLSVL.

This clonotype was recorded at least ten times. V and J are TRBV20-1 and TRBJ1-5, with unresolved D. Germline CDR1 DFQATT, CDR2 SNEGSKA (reference sequence). With 3 bases removed from V and 3 bases from J, the gap between germline ends came to 15 bases. The CDR3 sequence is 15 residues long. DNA of the CDR3: TGCAGTGCTAGTTCCCGCCCGGGGAACAATCAGCCCCAGCATTTT. Translating gives CSASSRPGNNQPQHF.

In this sample, this clonotype turned up many times. The rearrangement links TRBV5-1 to TRBJ1-2; TRBD1 agrees at 7 bases. V lost 0 bases and J lost 3; bases outside the gene matches: 5. Germline CDR1 SGHRS, CDR2 YFSETQ. This CDR3 is 15 amino acids long. CDR3 DNA: TGCGCCAGCAGCTTGGAGGACACAGGGGACTATGGCTACACCTTC. Encoded protein: CASSLEDTGDYGYTF.

This clonotype was seen ten or more times. The rearrangement links TRBV5-5 to TRBJ1-3; no definite D call. Germline CDR1 SGHKS, CDR2 YYEKEE (reference sequence). The V gene lost 4 bases and the J gene lost 0 bases, with 11 bases spanning the gap. The CDR3 spans 15 residues. CDR3 amino acids: CASSPLSHSGNTIYF. The DNA for the CDR3 is TGTGCCAGCAGCCCCCTGAGTCACTCTGGAAACACCATATATTTT.

This clonotype was seen at least ten times. The chain combines TRBV6-5 with TRBJ2-7, with 7 nucleotides matching TRBD1. The CDR3 has 17 amino acids. Germline CDR1 MNHEY, CDR2 SVGAGI. Germline trimming cut 5 bases from V and 0 bases from J; bases unmatched to any gene: 13. The CDR3 protein is CASSPPWTGPFSYEQYF. As DNA, the CDR3 is TGTGCCAGCAGTCCTCCCTGGACAGGACCTTTCTCCTACGAGCAGTACTTC.

The sample holds many counts of this clonotype. The chain has TRBV9 and TRBJ2-5, with a possible D match to TRBD2 (7 bases). The CDR3 consists of 17 residues. Germline assignment: CDR1 SGDLS and CDR2 YYNGEE. V lost 4 bases to trimming and J lost 1 base, with 20 bases between them. CDR3 in amino acids: CASSPRRGASGQETQYF. In DNA, the CDR3 is TGTGCCAGCAGCCCGAGGAGGGGGGCTAGCGGCCAAGAGACCCAGTACTTC. The full variable domain, rest sourced from reference TRBV9 and TRBJ2-5, is DSGVTQTPKHLITATGQRVTLRCSPRSGDLSVYWYQQSLDQGLQFLIQYYNGEERAKGNILERFSAQQFPDLHSELNLSSLELGDSALYFCASSPRRGASGQETQYFGPGTRLLVL.

The V call is TRBV7-8, the J call TRBJ2-3, with D perhaps matching TRBD1 (6 bases). Trimming left V 1 base short and J 2 bases short, with 16 bases between. Germline V lookup: CDR1 SGHVS, CDR2 FQNEAQ. The CDR3 spans 17 residues. CDR3: CASSLVSIWTDTDTQYF. The CDR3 DNA reads as TGTGCCAGCAGCTTAGTGTCGATATGGACAGACACAGATACGCAGTATTTT.

Remarks on this clonotype: A much larger clone differs by one base, so this may be a read error. J is TRBJ2-1 and V is TRBV10-3, with 11 bases aligning to TRBD2. Germline-derived CDR1 and CDR2 are ENHRY and SYGVKD. This CDR3 has 15 amino acids. Unmatched junction bases numbered 5, after V lost 7 bases and J lost 3 bases. In DNA form, the CDR3 reads TGTGCCATCAAAGCACTAGCGGGGGACTACAATGAGCAGTTCTTC. Amino acids: CAIKALAGDYNEQFF.

The table lists this clonotype with many counts. The gene calls are TRBV5-1 and TRBJ2-1, with D possibly being TRBD1 (7 bases). Germline V gene data show CDR1 as SGHRS and CDR2 as YFSETQ. The CDR3 spans 15 residues. V lost 2 bases and J 6 bases, leaving 15 bases between the germline ends. CDR3 nucleotide sequence: TGCGCCAGCAGCTTCCTAGCCCAGGGGGGCAATGAGCAGTTCTTC. As protein: CASSFLAQGGNEQFF.

This clonotype has a count of ten or more. The gene calls are TRBV12-3 or TRBV12-4 and TRBJ2-1; D may correspond to TRBD1 or TRBD2 (6 bases each). V was cut by 3 bases and J by 7 bases, with 13 bases left in between. This CDR3 contains 14 residues. The CDR3 DNA sequence: TGTGCCAGCAGTTTCGGGGGCGTGGGGAATGAGCAGTTCTTC. Its translation is CASSFGGVGNEQFF.

This clonotype was observed at least ten times. The rearrangement joins TRBV7-9 to TRBJ2-1, with a possible D match to TRBD1 (5 bases). The CDR3 is made up of 15 amino acids. The ends were cut back, 1 base at V and 0 bases at J, with 7 bases in the middle. CDR1 SEHNR and CDR2 FQNEAQ come from the germline V gene (reference sequence). The chain's CDR3 is CASSLVQASYNEQFF. As DNA, the CDR3 is TGTGCCAGCAGCTTAGTACAGGCCTCCTACAATGAGCAGTTCTTC.

Many counts were recorded for this clonotype. The V gene is TRBV5-6, the J gene TRBJ1-6, with 10 bases matching TRBD1. With 3 bases clipped from V and 10 bases from J, the junction kept 7 bases outside the gene matches. Germline V CDR1 and CDR2: SGHDT, YYEEEE. The CDR3 loop spans 15 amino acids. The CDR3 sequence: CASSSKGQGRSPLHF. For the CDR3, the DNA is TGTGCCAGCAGCTCAAAGGGACAGGGGAGGTCACCCCTCCACTTT.

The J gene is TRBJ2-2, the V gene TRBV9; 14 bases line up with TRBD2. The CDR3 covers 19 residues. The germline V gene has CDR1 SGDLS and CDR2 YYNGEE. The V segment lost 4 bases and the J segment 10 bases; nucleotides outside the gene matches: 18. CDR3 residues: CASSQGLAGDITNTEELFF. DNA of the CDR3: TGTGCCAGCAGCCAGGGACTAGCGGGGGACATAACGAACACAGAGGAGCTGTTTTTT.

This clonotype was seen many times. The chain couples TRBV15 to TRBJ2-3, with D possibly matching TRBD1 (5 bases). The CDR3 is made up of 14 amino acids. Trimming took 1 base from V and 2 from J, leaving 7 bases between them. Germline V CDR1 and CDR2: LNHNV, YYDKDF (reference sequence). CDR3 protein: CATSRGQTTDTQYF. The CDR3 nucleotides read TGTGCCACCAGCAGAGGACAGACCACAGATACGCAGTATTTT. Drawing the rest from reference TRBV15 and TRBJ2-3, the complete variable domain is DAMVIQNPRYQVTQFGKPVTLSCSQTLNHNVMYWYQQKSSQAPKLLFHYYDKDFNNEADTPDNFQSRRPNTSFCFLDIRSPGLGDTAMYLCATSRGQTTDTQYFGPGTRLTVL.